The source of this T cell receptor beta chain is a study of blood T cell repertoires in COVID-19. Measured with immunoSEQ multiplex PCR; TCRdb has only the in-frame clones, and not every one. The sample contains around 80,000 clones, roughly 80% of which appear only once. The source is an older man with acute or convalescent COVID-19. The sequenced sample consisted of peripheral blood.

In nucleotides, the CDR3 is TGTGCCAGCAGTTTATCAGGGAACTATGGCTACACCTTC. Encoded protein: CASSLSGNYGYTF. The genes are TRBV12-3 or TRBV12-4 and TRBJ1-2; possibly TRBD1 for D (5 bases). This CDR3 spans 13 amino acids. V lost 2 bases to trimming and J lost 2 bases, with 6 bases between them.